The 14 T cell receptor beta chains given below trace back to one sample, sequenced in a study of shared clonotypes between healthy human individuals. Assay used: immunoSEQ multiplex PCR; TCRdb lists only in-frame clones, some missing. The repertoire holds over a million clones, with around 98% as singletons. Material: naive CD4+ T cells sorted from blood. Subset indicated: CD45RA+ positively selected. Source of these receptors: a man younger than 40 in good health.

The genes are TRBV10-1 and TRBJ1-4, with a tentative D call TRBD1 (6 bases). The CDR3 length is 16 residues. Germline V gene data show CDR1 as WNHNN and CDR2 as SYGVQD (reference sequence). Trimming stripped 7 bases from V and 0 bases from J, with 15 bases between. CDR3 nucleotide sequence: TGCGCCAGCATTGGAGGGGGTGCTGCAACTAATGAAAAACTGTTTTTT. Translating gives CASIGGGAATNEKLFF.

Of note for this clone: The identical CDR3 is also encoded by other nucleotide sequences in the sample. The chain carries TRBV15 and TRBJ2-2; D assignment may be TRBD1 or TRBD2 (6 bases each). V was trimmed by 3 bases and J by 4 bases, leaving 9 bases between them. The CDR3 is made up of 14 amino acids. CDR1 LNHNV and CDR2 YYDKDF come from the germline V gene (reference sequence). The CDR3 DNA sequence: TGTGCCACCAGCAGGGGGGGCGGCACCGGGGAGCTGTTTTTT. Residues: CATSRGGGTGELFF.

V usage is TRBV11-3 and J usage is TRBJ2-3, with 8 bases fitting TRBD2. CDR1 is SGHNT, CDR2 YENEEA, per germline. V shed 2 bases and J 3 bases; nucleotides not matched to a gene: 4. The CDR3 spans 15 residues. The CDR3 loop is CASSLNIAGTDTQYF. The DNA for the CDR3 is TGTGCCAGCAGCTTAAATATAGCGGGAACAGATACGCAGTATTTT.

CDR3 nucleotides: TGCGCCAGCAGGGGGGCGGGAGCAGATACGCAGTATTTT. Protein product: CASRGAGADTQYF. This chain joins TRBV10-2 and TRBJ2-3; TRBD2 might be the D (7 bases). This CDR3 comprises 13 residues. Per germline, CDR1 WSHSY and CDR2 SAAADI. Between the trimmed V and J ends, which lost 6 bases and 4 bases, there was a span of 11 bases.

This rearrangement joins TRBV9 to TRBJ2-1, with 13 bases aligning to TRBD2. Losses at the gene ends were 0 bases for V and 6 bases for J; bases not matched to a gene: 9. The CDR3 sequence is 18 residues long. Germline-derived CDR1 and CDR2 are SGDLS and YYNGEE. In DNA, the CDR3 is TGTGCCAGCAGCGTAGGACTAGCGGGAGGCCCATCGGGCAATGAGCAGTTCTTC. Protein product: CASSVGLAGGPSGNEQFF.

This sequence joins TRBV7-2 and TRBJ2-7, with D perhaps matching TRBD2 (6 bases). The CDR3 totals 16 residues. Germline values: CDR1 SGHTA, CDR2 FQGNSA. V was trimmed by 1 base and J by 3 bases, leaving 16 bases between them. In DNA form, the CDR3 reads TGTGCCAGCAGCTTAGGGGTGGCGGGAATAAGCTACGAGCAGTACTTC. Protein: CASSLGVAGISYEQYF.

V and J are TRBV4-1 and TRBJ1-2; the D is unclear. Trimming cost V 1 base and J 2 bases, with 14 bases left between them. This CDR3 spans 16 amino acids. Germline CDR1 MGHRA, CDR2 YSYEKL. CDR3 sequence (DNA): TGCGCCAGCAGCCAAGTTCGGCCGGTAGTCAACTATGGCTACACCTTC. As protein: CASSQVRPVVNYGYTF.

This clone is a singleton in its sample. This rearrangement joins TRBV19 to TRBJ1-5, with TRBD1 identical over 7 bases. The CDR3 is 15 residues long. Germline V CDR1 and CDR2: LNHDA, SQIVND (reference sequence). The V gene end was trimmed by 5 bases and the J gene end by 4 bases; junction bases not matched to a gene: 8. CDR3 sequence reads: CASSPRTGLNQPQHF. For the CDR3, the DNA is TGTGCCAGTAGTCCCCGGACAGGACTTAATCAGCCCCAGCATTTT.

A single count supports this clone. The chain couples TRBV7-2 to TRBJ1-4; D gene uncertain. From germline, CDR1 is SGHTA and CDR2 FQGNSA. This CDR3 is 15 amino acids long. V was trimmed by 3 bases and J by 7 bases, leaving 15 bases between them. CDR3 residues: CASSFYAWDSEKLFF. In DNA form, the CDR3 reads TGTGCCAGCAGCTTCTACGCCTGGGATAGTGAAAAACTGTTTTTT.

The V gene is TRBV18, the J gene TRBJ2-7, with a tentative D call TRBD2 (6 bases). With 3 bases removed from V and 0 bases from J, the gap between germline ends came to 30 bases. Germline values: CDR1 KGHSH, CDR2 LQKENI. The CDR3 is 21 residues long. As DNA, the CDR3 is TGTGCCAGCTCACCTAGTAACCCCCGGGACTGGGATCTCCCCCTCTCCTACGAGCAGTACTTC. It translates to CASSPSNPRDWDLPLSYEQYF. Using reference TRBV18 and TRBJ2-7 for the parts outside the CDR3, the full variable domain is NAGVMQNPRHLVRRRGQEARLRCSPMKGHSHVYWYRQLPEEGLKFMVYLQKENIIDESGMPKERFSAEFPKEGPSILRIQQVVRGDSAAYFCASSPSNPRDWDLPLSYEQYFGPGTRLTVT.

V usage is TRBV18 and J usage is TRBJ2-6; no definite D call. The CDR3 length is 14 residues. V lost 6 bases, J lost 1 base, and 7 bases lay in between. Germline V CDR1 and CDR2: KGHSH, LQKENI. CDR3 amino acids: CASSYGSGANVLTF. CDR3 coding DNA: TGTGCCAGCTCTTATGGTTCTGGGGCCAACGTCCTGACTTTC.

The J gene is TRBJ2-7, the V gene TRBV5-1; TRBD2 agrees at 10 bases. CDR3 length equals 15 residues. CDR1 and CDR2 (germline): SGHRS, YFSETQ. Trimming at V came to 0 bases and at J to 2 bases, leaving 2 bases not matched to a gene. CDR3: CASSLASGSAYEQYF. CDR3 DNA: TGCGCCAGCAGCTTGGCTAGCGGGAGTGCCTACGAGCAGTACTTC.

V gene TRBV7-9 combines with J gene TRBJ1-1; 10 positions match TRBD1. The J segment lost 4 bases and the V segment lost 5 bases, leaving 13 bases of the junction unmatched. CDR1 and CDR2 from the germline V gene are SEHNR and FQNEAQ (reference sequence). The CDR3 totals 17 residues. Here the CDR3 reads CASSPTRDRGFSTEAFF. CDR3 nucleotide sequence: TGTGCCAGCAGCCCAACCCGGGACAGGGGTTTTTCCACTGAAGCTTTCTTT.

This clone was detected once. The genes are TRBV28 and TRBJ2-2; 11 bases match TRBD1. Germline CDR1 is MDHEN and CDR2 is SYDVKM. CDR3 length equals 15 residues. The junction had 7 bases not matched to a gene; V was cut back by 7 bases and J by 6 bases. As DNA, the CDR3 is TGTGCCAGCACCAGGGACAGGGGGTATTCCGGGGAGCTGTTTTTT. The encoded protein is CASTRDRGYSGELFF.